These 7 T cell receptor beta chains came from one sample sequenced in a study of cytomegalovirus exposure and HLA in healthy donors. Researchers ran the PCR with 60 Vbeta and 13 Jbeta primers. Sequenced by immunoSEQ multiplex PCR; TCRdb stores in-frame clones only, minus some. The profile shows 70,000 to 95,000 clones, almost 85% of them singletons. The sequenced sample was PBMCs. Receptors originate from a woman under 30 in good health and CMV-seropositive.

The rearrangement uses TRBV7-2 and TRBJ2-1; the D gene is possibly TRBD1 (5 bases). The CDR3 totals 15 residues. CDR1 SGHTA and CDR2 FQGNSA come from the germline V gene. V was cut by 1 base and J by 4 bases, with 11 bases left in between. The CDR3 DNA is TGTGCCAGCAGCTTAGGACAGATACCTTACAATGAGCAGTTCTTC. This sequence encodes CASSLGQIPYNEQFF.

V is TRBV13 and J is TRBJ2-1; 8 nucleotides match TRBD2. Germline V gene data show CDR1 as PRHDT and CDR2 as FYEKMQ (reference sequence). The trim removed 5 bases at V and 5 bases at J, leaving 14 bases unmatched. This CDR3 is 17 amino acids long. The CDR3 spells CASSPRSLTSAHNEQFF. The CDR3 DNA follows: TGTGCCAGCAGCCCGCGTTCGTTGACTAGCGCGCACAATGAGCAGTTCTTC.

The rearrangement uses TRBV6-5 and TRBJ1-4; no definite D call. Germline V gives CDR1 MNHEY, CDR2 SVGAGI. The CDR3 has 14 residues. V was shortened by 2 bases and J by 6 bases, with 10 bases between the two germline ends. CDR3 region: CASSYGGGYEKLFF. The CDR3 DNA is TGTGCCAGCAGTTACGGTGGAGGTTATGAAAAACTGTTTTTT.

V is TRBV30 and J is TRBJ1-4; D is perhaps TRBD1 (6 bases). CDR3 length: 17 residues. The V and J ends lost 3 bases and 0 bases respectively, with 17 bases between them. Germline V gene data show CDR1 as GTSNPN and CDR2 as SVGIG (reference sequence). CDR3 DNA sequence: TGTGCCTGGAGGATACTGGACAGAAGTGCAACTAATGAAAAACTGTTTTTT. Encoded protein: CAWRILDRSATNEKLFF.

The chain combines TRBV5-6 with TRBJ2-3, with TRBD1 identical over 7 bases. The V and J ends lost 4 bases and 0 bases, in that order; junction bases with no gene match: 5. The CDR3 runs to 15 residues. The germline gives CDR1 SGHDT, CDR2 YYEEEE. The CDR3 protein is CASSQVTGSTDTQYF. In DNA, the CDR3 is TGTGCCAGCAGCCAAGTGACAGGGAGCACAGATACGCAGTATTTT.

The gene calls are TRBV27 and TRBJ2-1; 10 nucleotides line up with TRBD2. Unmatched junction bases numbered 8, after V lost 11 bases and J lost 10 bases. The germline V gene has CDR1 MNHEY and CDR2 SMNVEV (reference sequence). The CDR3 sequence is 12 residues long. DNA of the CDR3: TGTGCCGCCGGGCTAGCGGGGGAAGAGCAGTTCTTC. Translated, it gives CAAGLAGEEQFF.

The chain has TRBV10-3 and TRBJ1-1; 7 bases map to TRBD1. The germline V gene has CDR1 ENHRY and CDR2 SYGVKD. With 2 bases clipped from V and 7 bases from J, the junction kept 10 bases outside the gene matches. The CDR3 has 15 residues. CDR3 DNA sequence: TGTGCCATCAGTGAGCCAGAAACGGGACAGCTTGAAGCTTTCTTT. Translation gives CAISEPETGQLEAFF.